This T cell receptor beta chain is from a study of high-grade serous ovarian cancer treatment subgroups. Overall study context: Each sample yielded on average approximately 7,500 unique TCR beta rearrangements from roughly 15,000 reads.

Note on this clone: Its antigen is undetermined.

Points from the study as a whole: TCR clonal relatedness correlated positively with neoantigen level. Tumors within one patient showed repertoire similarity of 0.11 to 0.79.

Germline V gene sequence: CDR1 SNHLY, CDR2 FYNNEI. The CDR3 runs to 15 residues. V lost 6 bases to trimming and J lost 5 bases; unmatched junction nucleotides: 6. TCRdb keeps only in-frame clones here, not all; method: immunoSEQ multiplex PCR. The sample gives roughly 12,000 clones, roughly four fifths of which show up once; under 8.5% is in the top ten. Tumor samples were taken before definitive surgery or chemotherapy. This chain connects TRBV2 to TRBJ2-1; 11 bases are shared with TRBD2. This TCR came from a human donor with high-grade serous ovarian cancer. Input material: tumor tissue. The CDR3 spells CASRPGTSGNNEQFF. The CDR3 DNA follows: TGTGCCAGCAGGCCCGGGACTAGCGGAAACAATGAGCAGTTCTTC.